This TCR beta chain is from a study of blood T cell repertoires in COVID-19 (dated by TCRdb to 2020 to 2021). About the study as a whole: Collaborator samples came from the United States, Italy and Spain and covered acute and convalescent phases of COVID-19. The prospective study material was composed of cDNA or gDNA derived from T cells, B-cell-depleted T cells, or PBMCs. Deeply sampled blood TCRbeta repertoires from subjects exposed to, actively infected with, or recovered from COVID-19 were included in the dataset. The repertoires were released in a freely available public database meant as a resource for research on the immune response to SARS-CoV-2. The samples were drawn from two sources: the first 160 participants of the ongoing ImmuneRACE study, and approximately 1,300 subjects contributed by 6 global collaborators. Sample metadata almost always included a de-identified subject ID, COVID-19 status, age in years and sex. Where available, HLA class I and class II types were obtained from metadata supplied by the sample provider rather than from assay-based typing.

Results and caveats for the whole study, not just this receptor: Clinical and demographic metadata were provided uncurated, with the amount varying by source and participant.

The collaborating institutions used their own protocols to collect whole blood in K2EDTA tubes. Collaborator samples were shipped for TCRbeta analysis as frozen whole blood, isolated PBMCs, or DNA extracted from either sample type. TCRbeta CDR3 regions were amplified from genomic DNA by means of the immunoSEQ Assay, a bias-controlled multiplex PCR. On the study's bioinformatics: The number of nucleated cells in each sample was estimated from the amplification of reference gene primers within the assay. To quantify the absolute abundance of each unique TCRbeta CDR3 rearrangement, sequence reads were collapsed and filtered. For each sample, productive Simpson clonality was calculated as the square root of Simpson's diversity index across productive rearrangements. In its TCRdb copy, this immuneACCESS table keeps in-frame sequences only and misses some clones. Where compared with another copy, unresolved V genes explain less than half of these, and the others have no known cause. That table furnishes V, J and clone size, whereas the DNA furnished D and trimming. This sample gives some 150,000 clones in total; around nine tenths of them show up just once. The ten largest clonotypes hold roughly 3.7% of the sample.

Including the terminal cysteine and phenylalanine, the CDR3 comprises 14 residues. Just the 42-base CDR3 DNA is kept, in frame starting at base 1. Taken from the germline V gene, the CDR1 and CDR2 loops are MDHEN and SYDVKM. V and J lose 6 bases and 5 bases, and a span of 13 bases separates them. With regard to this clone: Its antigen is currently not known. No qualities accompany the bases; no much larger clone lies one base away.

Input material: peripheral blood. This TCR was sampled from a man aged 18 to 29 with active or convalescent COVID-19. The chain links TRBV28 with TRBJ2-2; a confident D gene designation cannot be given. The CDR3 is CASRTQKRTGELFF. The nucleotides are TGTGCCAGCAGAACTCAAAAAAGAACCGGGGAGCTGTTTTTT.